This TCR beta chain was documented in a study of neoadjuvant anti-PD-1 for oral cavity cancer. Documented time point: after neoadjuvant nivolumab, at surgical resection. The CDR3 length is 14 residues. V lost 5 bases, J lost 0 bases, and 10 bases lay in between. Germline CDR1 reads MNHNY; CDR2 reads SVGAGI (reference sequence). This clone was seen only a few times. Produced via immunoSEQ multiplex PCR; TCRdb's table is partial and in-frame only. Altogether 35,000 to 40,000 clones are present, 35% to 40% being singletons, with the ten largest covering about 16%. The starting material was tumor tissue, obtained after nivolumab (anti-PD-1) treatment. The V and J genes are TRBV6-6 and TRBJ1-2; the D gene is possibly TRBD1 (6 bases). The TCR comes from a person aged 35-80 years with oral cavity squamous cell carcinoma. The CDR3 is CASSGGLTNYGYTF. CDR3 sequence (DNA): TGTGCCAGCAGTGGGGGGCTTACTAACTATGGCTACACCTTC.